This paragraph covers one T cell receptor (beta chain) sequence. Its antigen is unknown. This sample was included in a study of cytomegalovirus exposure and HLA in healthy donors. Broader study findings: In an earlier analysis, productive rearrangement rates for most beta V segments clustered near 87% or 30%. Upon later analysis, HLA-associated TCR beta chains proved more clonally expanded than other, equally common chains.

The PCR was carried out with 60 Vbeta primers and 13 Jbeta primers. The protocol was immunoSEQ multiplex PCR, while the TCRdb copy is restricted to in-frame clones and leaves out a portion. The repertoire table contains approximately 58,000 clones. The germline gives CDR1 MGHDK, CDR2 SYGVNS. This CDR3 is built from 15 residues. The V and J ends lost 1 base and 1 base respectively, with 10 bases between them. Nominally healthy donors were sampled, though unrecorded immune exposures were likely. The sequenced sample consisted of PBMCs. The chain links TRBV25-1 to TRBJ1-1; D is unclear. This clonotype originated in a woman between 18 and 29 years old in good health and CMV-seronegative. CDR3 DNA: TGTGCCAGCAGTGAATTGGAGGAGGGGAACACTGAAGCTTTCTTT. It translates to CASSELEEGNTEAFF.